This entry lists 21 T cell receptor beta chains sequenced from one sample in a study of prognosis after radiotherapy for stage I lung cancer. The TCR beta CDR3 region was amplified from genomic DNA, with two rounds of multiplex PCR being used for the amplification. Initially, in first-round PCR, primers specific to each TRBV and TRBJ gene were used. In TCRdb, the multiplex PCR reads were re-called with MiXCR into one record per CDR3 protein. This table has 10,000 to 15,000 distinct CDR3 sequences, 40% to 55% appearing once. Source: PBMCs, taken before or after stereotactic body radiation therapy (not recorded which). These receptor sequences come from a donor over 45 with non-small cell lung cancer.

The chain joins TRBV15 to TRBJ1-5; TRBD1 is a possible D gene (6 bases). This CDR3 spans 14 amino acids. Trimming cost V 5 bases and J 4 bases, with 12 bases left between them. Germline CDR1 LNHNV, CDR2 YYDKDF (reference sequence). The CDR3 DNA reads as TGTGCCACCAGCCTAAATACAGGGAATCAGCCCCAGCATTTT. Its translation is CATSLNTGNQPQHF.

The chain combines TRBV7-9 with TRBJ2-2; perhaps TRBD2 as D (5 bases). V lost 5 bases, J lost 6 bases, and 16 bases lay in between. This CDR3 contains 15 residues. CDR1 and CDR2 (germline): SEHNR, FQNEAQ (reference sequence). CDR3 residues: CASSPRTGVPGELFF. In DNA form, the CDR3 reads TGTGCCAGCAGCCCTCGGACCGGGGTACCCGGGGAGCTGTTTTTT. Full variable domain (outside the CDR3, taken from reference TRBV7-9 and TRBJ2-2): DTGVSQNPRHKITKRGQNVTFRCDPISEHNRLYWYRQTLGQGPEFLTYFQNEAQLEKSRLLSDRFSAERPKGSFSTLEIQRTEQGDSAMYLCASSPRTGVPGELFFGEGSRLTVL.

This clonotype occurred many times. The genes are TRBV13 and TRBJ1-2; 9 bases line up with TRBD1. The length of the CDR3 is 17 residues. Germline CDR1 reads PRHDT; CDR2 reads FYEKMQ (reference sequence). Germline trimming cut 1 base from V and 1 base from J; bases unmatched to any gene: 7. CDR3 nucleotide sequence: TGTGCCAGCAGCTTAGAGACAGGGGGATTCGTTAACTATGGCTACACCTTC. This gives the protein CASSLETGGFVNYGYTF.

The chain is built from TRBV12-3 or TRBV12-4 and TRBJ1-2; D is unclear. The CDR3 is 12 residues long. Between the trimmed V and J ends, which lost 5 bases and 5 bases, there was a span of 9 bases. The CDR3: CASSEGGYGYTF. The CDR3 nucleotides read TGTGCCAGCAGTGAAGGCGGATATGGCTACACCTTC.

As to this clonotype: It is likely a read error: a sequence one base away is far more abundant. The rearrangement links TRBV6-5 to TRBJ2-2, with a weak D call TRBD1 (5 bases). CDR3 size: 15 residues. Germline-derived CDR1 and CDR2 are MNHEY and SVGAGI. This CDR3 reads CVSSTTGRATGELFF. CDR3 nucleotide sequence: TGTGTCAGCAGCACTACGGGCAGGGCGACCGGGGAGCTGTTTTTT.

In its sample, this clonotype ranks as medium-sized. The CDR3 loop is CASNPGTENSPLHF. The CDR3 DNA sequence: TGTGCCAGCAACCCTGGGACGGAAAATTCACCCCTCCACTTT. The rearrangement joins TRBV6-4 to TRBJ1-6, with a weak D call TRBD1 (5 bases). V lost 7 bases to trimming and J lost 7 bases, with 14 bases between them. The CDR3 totals 14 residues. The V gene's germline CDR1 is MRHNA and CDR2 SNTAGT.

Concerning this clonotype: At one boundary the junction diverges from the germline segment, which might be a read error. The chain joins TRBV6-2 or TRBV6-3 to TRBJ1-1, with D possibly matching TRBD1 (5 bases). This CDR3 has 13 residues. Germline V CDR1 and CDR2: MNHEY, SVGEGT. In DNA form, the CDR3 reads TGTGCCAGCAGTTACCGGGGGAACACTGAAGCTTTCTTC. Protein product: CASSYRGNTEAFF.

This clonotype has more than one count but fewer than ten. The genes are TRBV6-5 and TRBJ2-3, with 8 bases that match TRBD2. Trimming took 4 bases from V and 3 from J; bases not matched to a gene: 6. Germline V lookup: CDR1 MNHEY, CDR2 SVGAGI. This CDR3 comprises 15 residues. The chain's CDR3 is CASSSGLAGTDTQYF. The CDR3 DNA sequence: TGTGCCAGCAGTTCAGGACTAGCAGGGACAGATACGCAGTATTTT.

Of note for this clonotype: The CDR3 carries no conserved terminal phenylalanine or tryptophan, so it likely arises from a read error. The chain combines TRBV6-4 with TRBJ2-1, with TRBD2 as a possible D gene (5 bases). Germline V gene lookup returns CDR1 MRHNA and CDR2 SNTAGT. This CDR3 contains 13 residues. The germline V and J ends were trimmed by 0 bases and 8 bases, with 8 bases remaining between them. Written as DNA, the CDR3 is TGTGCCAGCAGTGACTCGAACGGGGATGAGCAGTTCCTC. This gives the protein CASSDSNGDEQFL.

By its share, this clonotype is medium-sized. This rearrangement joins TRBV12-3 or TRBV12-4 to TRBJ1-2; weak D call: TRBD1 (5 bases). The CDR3 has 13 amino acids. V was trimmed by 5 bases and J by 7 bases, leaving 14 bases between them. The CDR3: CASSVDSYGGYTF. CDR3 nucleotides: TGTGCCAGCAGTGTCGACAGTTATGGTGGCTACACCTTC.

There are many counts of this clonotype. This sequence joins TRBV9 and TRBJ1-1; D ambiguous. V lost 0 bases to trimming and J lost 7 bases, with 16 bases between them. The CDR3 sequence is 15 residues long. CDR1 is SGDLS and CDR2 is YYNGEE in the germline V gene. Here the CDR3 reads CASSVGEIGNDEAFF. The CDR3 DNA sequence: TGTGCCAGCAGCGTAGGGGAAATCGGTAATGATGAAGCTTTCTTT.

By share of the sample, this clonotype is large. The CDR3 nucleotides are TGTGCCAGCAGTTCAGGGCTGGGGAACACTGAAGCTTTCTTT. Protein: CASSSGLGNTEAFF. This rearrangement joins TRBV27 to TRBJ1-1; D perhaps matches TRBD1 (5 bases). Per the germline V gene, CDR1 is MNHEY and CDR2 is SMNVEV (reference sequence). The CDR3 covers 14 residues. V was pared by 4 bases and J by 1 base, with 10 bases between.

In the case of this clonotype: This clone may be a read error of a much larger clone one base away. The J gene is TRBJ1-2, the V gene TRBV5-4; D not certain. Germline V lookup: CDR1 SGHNT, CDR2 YYREEE (reference sequence). The CDR3 loop spans 13 amino acids. Trimming shortened V by 3 bases and J by 7 bases, and 13 bases separated the two germline ends. The DNA for the CDR3 is TGTGCCAGCAGCTCTGGGTGGGCAGGTGGCTACACCTTC. Amino acid sequence: CASSSGWAGGYTF.

This clonotype was counted many times. The V call is TRBV15, the J call TRBJ1-5, with D tentatively TRBD1 (6 bases). V lost 5 bases, J lost 6 bases, and 17 bases lay in between. From germline, CDR1 is LNHNV and CDR2 YYDKDF (reference sequence). The CDR3 length is 15 residues. CDR3 region: CATSLGTSLSQPQHF. For the CDR3, the DNA is TGTGCCACCAGCCTCGGGACAAGTTTAAGTCAGCCCCAGCATTTT.

This clonotype was detected once. CDR3 sequence: CASSYSRQVYSGYTF. As DNA, the CDR3 is TGTGCCAGCAGTTACTCGAGGCAGGTCTATTCTGGCTACACCTTC. The chain joins TRBV6-2 or TRBV6-3 to TRBJ1-2; no reliable D call. Germline-derived CDR1 and CDR2 are MNHEY and SVGEGT. The V and J ends lost 0 bases and 7 bases respectively, with 15 bases between them. The CDR3 contains 15 residues.

This clonotype was recorded at least ten times. V is TRBV6-1 and J is TRBJ2-2; D is possibly TRBD1 (5 bases). The V gene's germline CDR1 is MNHNS and CDR2 SASEGT. Trimming pared 6 bases from V and 5 bases from J, leaving 16 bases between. The CDR3 is made up of 15 amino acids. The DNA for the CDR3 is TGTGCCAGCAGCACTACGGGCAGGGCGACCGGGGAGCTGTTTTTT. This gives the protein CASSTTGRATGELFF.

The chain couples TRBV12-3 or TRBV12-4 to TRBJ2-7; D possibly corresponds to TRBD2 (5 bases). With 8 bases removed from V and 8 bases from J, the gap between germline ends came to 13 bases. This CDR3 is built from 11 residues. CDR3 region: CASRLREKQYF. The CDR3 region has the DNA TGTGCCAGCCGGCTCCGGGAAAAGCAGTACTTC.

This clonotype was seen at least ten times. This chain links TRBV6-1 with TRBJ1-1, with 7 bases aligning to TRBD1. The CDR3 is made up of 15 amino acids. Germline V gives CDR1 MNHNS, CDR2 SASEGT. J lost 7 bases, V lost 5 bases, and 13 bases had no gene match. DNA for the CDR3: TGTGCCAGCAGTCGTCCCGGGACAGCTAGTTTTGAAGCTTTCTTT. This encodes CASSRPGTASFEAFF.

Relative to its sample, this clonotype is medium-sized (0.01 to 0.1%). The rearrangement links TRBV28 to TRBJ1-6, with 7 positions matching TRBD1. This CDR3 region has 15 residues. The V segment lost 4 bases and the J segment 5 bases; nucleotides outside the gene matches: 5. The germline gives CDR1 MDHEN, CDR2 SYDVKM. The CDR3 region has the DNA TGTGCCAGCAGTTGGGATGACAGGGATAATTCACCCCTCCACTTT. Its translation: CASSWDDRDNSPLHF.

This clonotype was counted at least ten times. The J gene is TRBJ2-3, the V gene TRBV24-1; no definite D call. Trimming left V 2 bases short and J 2 bases short, with 10 bases between. The CDR3 has 15 amino acids. Germline CDR1 KGHDR, CDR2 SFDVKD. Here the CDR3 reads CATSDSLIYTDTQYF. The CDR3 coding sequence is TGTGCCACCAGTGATTCACTCATATACACAGATACGCAGTATTTT.

For this clonotype: The conserved phenylalanine or tryptophan is not found at the CDR3 terminus, so this likely reflects a read error. The chain uses TRBV6-5 and TRBJ2-7; TRBD1 is a possible D gene (5 bases). V was trimmed by 0 bases and J by 3 bases, leaving 18 bases between them. The CDR3 runs to 17 residues. Germline V gene lookup returns CDR1 MNHEY and CDR2 SVGAGI. Written as DNA, the CDR3 is TGTGCCAGCAGTTACTCGGTAGCCTGGACAAGTGGCTACGAGCAGTACTCC. Protein: CASSYSVAWTSGYEQYS.